Listed here are 8 T cell receptor beta chains from one sample, sequenced in a study of T cells expressing NK-cell markers. TCRdb reprocessed the 5' RACE reads; each CDR3 protein has one entry and no DNA is given. The sample holds under 200,000 distinct CDR3 sequences. The sample was blood T cells: a sorted CD56 or NKG2C T cell subset, CD4+ or CD8+ T cells, or bulk PBMC T cells (not recorded which). The receptors originated from a woman aged 18 to 69 in good health.

The rearrangement uses TRBV9 and TRBJ1-3. Per germline, CDR1 SGDLS and CDR2 YYNGEE. This CDR3 contains 18 residues. CDR3 in amino acids: CASSVDGSVWGSGNTIYF.

This chain links TRBV11-3 with TRBJ2-1; the D call of TRBD2 rests on TCRdb alone, since no DNA is present to check it. The CDR3 has 15 residues. Looked up from germline, CDR1 is SGHNT and CDR2 is YENEEA. The CDR3 reads CASSLGLADGNEQFF.

The V gene is TRBV6-5, the J gene TRBJ2-7. Per the germline V gene, CDR1 is MNHEY and CDR2 is SVGAGI. The CDR3 spans 14 residues. This CDR3 reads CASSYGPSSYEQYF.

The chain uses TRBV25-1 and TRBJ2-5; TCRdb returns TRBD1, unconfirmable since there is no DNA. The germline gives CDR1 MGHDK, CDR2 SYGVNS. This CDR3 region has 18 residues. The CDR3: CASSDPRGLTGRRETQYF.

The gene calls are TRBV20-1 and TRBJ1-6; TCRdb proposes TRBD1, but this gene call is untestable without DNA. The CDR3 is 13 residues long. Germline V gene sequence: CDR1 DFQATT, CDR2 SNEGSKA (reference sequence). The CDR3 is CSASSDSNSPLHF.

V and J are TRBV10-3 and TRBJ2-7; without DNA, the TCRdb call of TRBD1 cannot be checked. The CDR3 is 15 residues long. Germline V gene lookup returns CDR1 ENHRY and CDR2 SYGVKD. The CDR3 sequence is CAISEGQGGLYEQYF.

The genes are TRBV20-1 and TRBJ2-6; there is no DNA to check the TCRdb D call of TRBD2. The CDR3 extends over 15 amino acids. Germline V gene lookup returns CDR1 DFQATT and CDR2 SNEGSKA (reference sequence). The chain's CDR3 is CSARDSNSGANVLTF.

This chain uses TRBV10-3 with TRBJ2-3; TCRdb's D call of TRBD2 is untestable without DNA. The CDR3 covers 13 residues. Looked up from germline, CDR1 is ENHRY and CDR2 is SYGVKD. CDR3 sequence reads: CAISDSAGDTQYF.